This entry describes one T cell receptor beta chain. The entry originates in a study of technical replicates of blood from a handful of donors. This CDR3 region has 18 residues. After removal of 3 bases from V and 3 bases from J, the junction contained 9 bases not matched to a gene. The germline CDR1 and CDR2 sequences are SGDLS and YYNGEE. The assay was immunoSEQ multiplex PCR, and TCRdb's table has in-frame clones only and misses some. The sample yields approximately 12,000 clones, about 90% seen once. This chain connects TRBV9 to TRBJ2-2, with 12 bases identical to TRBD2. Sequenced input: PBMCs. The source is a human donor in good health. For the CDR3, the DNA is TGTGCCAGCAGCGACCGTTACGGACTAGCGGGACACACCGGGGAGCTGTTTTTT. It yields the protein CASSDRYGLAGHTGELFF.